The rows below give T cell receptor beta chains drawn from one sample of a study of Ad26.COV2.S vaccination and SARS-CoV-2 variants. Profiled with immunoSEQ multiplex PCR; TCRdb holds only in-frame clones, not every one. The sample consists of about 450,000 clones, 89% of them appearing once. The sequences come from peripheral blood, collected in a trial of Ad26.COV2.S vaccine versus placebo. These receptors all come from a person aged 18-65 years who received the Ad26.COV2.S COVID-19 vaccine or a placebo. CDR3s include the opening cysteine and the closing phenylalanine or tryptophan. The D gene is left open where the match is weak. For some rows the clone size is stated as once, few or many, or as a class when expanded; others skip it.

CDR3 protein: CASSLGDSPKGYTF
CDR3 DNA: TGTGCCAGCAGCTTGGGGGATAGTCCCAAGGGCTACACCTTC
CDR3 length: 14
J gene: TRBJ1-2
V gene: TRBV5-5
clone size: NA
D gene: NA

CDR3 protein: CASSLGSNNQPQHF
CDR3 DNA: TGTGCCAGCAGCTTGGGTTCCAACAATCAGCCCCAGCATTTT
CDR3 length: 14
J gene: TRBJ1-5
V gene: TRBV5-5
clone size: once
D gene: NA

CDR3 protein: CASSLAGRGGETEAFF
CDR3 DNA: TGCGCCAGCAGCTTGGCAGGAAGGGGTGGAGAGACTGAAGCTTTCTTT
CDR3 length: 16
J gene: TRBJ1-1
V gene: TRBV5-1
clone size: NA
D gene: NA

CDR3 protein: CASSEEQGLYGYTF
CDR3 DNA: TGTGCCAGCAGTGAAGAACAAGGCCTCTATGGCTACACCTTC
CDR3 length: 14
J gene: TRBJ1-2
V gene: TRBV2
clone size: NA
D gene: NA

CDR3 protein: CASVRGINQPQHF
CDR3 DNA: TGTGCCAGCGTCCGAGGGATCAATCAGCCCCAGCATTTT
CDR3 length: 13
J gene: TRBJ1-5
V gene: TRBV6-6
clone size: NA
D gene: NA

CDR3 protein: CASSKRGFTGELFF
CDR3 DNA: TGTGCCAGCAGTAAGCGGGGATTCACCGGGGAGCTGTTTTTT
CDR3 length: 14
J gene: TRBJ2-2
V gene: TRBV25-1
clone size: NA
D gene: TRBD2

CDR3 protein: CATGRMDTEAFF
CDR3 DNA: TGTGCCACCGGGCGAATGGACACTGAAGCTTTCTTT
CDR3 length: 12
J gene: TRBJ1-1
V gene: TRBV6-6
clone size: NA
D gene: NA

CDR3 protein: CASSSGTGLKEAFF
CDR3 DNA: TGTGCCAGCAGCTCCGGGACAGGGCTAAAAGAAGCTTTCTTT
CDR3 length: 14
J gene: TRBJ1-1
V gene: TRBV9
clone size: NA
D gene: TRBD1

CDR3 protein: CASSEGLIETQYF
CDR3 DNA: TGTGCCAGCAGTGAAGGGTTAATAGAGACCCAGTACTTC
CDR3 length: 13
J gene: TRBJ2-5
V gene: TRBV6-1
clone size: NA
D gene: NA

CDR3 protein: CASSALASKETQYF
CDR3 DNA: TGCGCCAGCAGCGCCCTAGCGTCGAAAGAGACCCAGTACTTC
CDR3 length: 14
J gene: TRBJ2-5
V gene: TRBV5-1
clone size: NA
D gene: NA

CDR3 protein: CASSLAGGPSDTQYF
CDR3 DNA: TGTGCCAGCAGCTTAGCGGGAGGGCCTTCAGATACGCAGTATTTT
CDR3 length: 15
J gene: TRBJ2-3
V gene: TRBV11-1
clone size: few
D gene: TRBD2

CDR3 protein: CASSQDLGTSGSSETQYF
CDR3 DNA: TGCGCCAGCAGCCAAGATCTGGGGACTAGCGGGTCCTCAGAGACCCAGTACTTC
CDR3 length: 18
J gene: TRBJ2-5
V gene: TRBV4-1
clone size: NA
D gene: TRBD2

CDR3 protein: CASTRGGASNNEQFF
CDR3 DNA: TGTGCCAGCACACGTGGGGGGGCCTCCAACAATGAGCAGTTCTTC
CDR3 length: 15
J gene: TRBJ2-1
V gene: TRBV14
clone size: NA
D gene: NA

CDR3 protein: CASSFSPLGGRETQYF
CDR3 DNA: TGTGCCAGCAGTTTTAGCCCGCTCGGGGGCAGGGAGACCCAGTACTTC
CDR3 length: 16
J gene: TRBJ2-5
V gene: TRBV6-2/TRBV6-3
clone size: NA
D gene: NA

CDR3 protein: CADAVDRGYEKLFF
CDR3 DNA: TGTGCAGATGCTGTGGACAGGGGGTATGAAAAACTGTTTTTT
CDR3 length: 14
J gene: TRBJ1-4
V gene: TRBV2
clone size: NA
D gene: TRBD1

CDR3 protein: CASSGQGLTNGYTF
CDR3 DNA: TGCGCCAGCAGTGGACAGGGTTTAACCAATGGCTACACCTTC
CDR3 length: 14
J gene: TRBJ1-2
V gene: TRBV5-1
clone size: few
D gene: TRBD1

CDR3 protein: CASGKRRKDEQFF
CDR3 DNA: TGTGCCAGCGGGAAAAGGCGGAAGGATGAGCAGTTCTTC
CDR3 length: 13
J gene: TRBJ2-1
V gene: TRBV3-1/TRBV3-2
clone size: NA
D gene: NA

CDR3 protein: CASSLGSGYEDNQPQHF
CDR3 DNA: TGCGCCAGCAGCCTCGGGAGTGGGTATGAAGACAATCAGCCCCAGCATTTT
CDR3 length: 17
J gene: TRBJ1-5
V gene: TRBV5-1
clone size: NA
D gene: NA

CDR3 protein: CASSLGQGSNYGYTF
CDR3 DNA: TGTGCCAGCAGCTTGGGGCAGGGATCCAACTATGGCTACACCTTC
CDR3 length: 15
J gene: TRBJ1-2
V gene: TRBV5-4
clone size: NA
D gene: NA

CDR3 protein: CASSYTRPSYEQYF
CDR3 DNA: TGTGCCAGCAGTTACACGAGACCCTCCTACGAGCAGTACTTC
CDR3 length: 14
J gene: TRBJ2-7
V gene: TRBV6-6
clone size: once
D gene: NA

CDR3 protein: CASSLVGGETQYF
CDR3 DNA: TGCGCCAGCAGCTTGGTTGGAGGGGAGACCCAGTACTTC
CDR3 length: 13
J gene: TRBJ2-5
V gene: TRBV5-1
clone size: NA
D gene: NA

CDR3 protein: CSANQLGEQYF
CDR3 DNA: TGCAGTGCTAACCAACTGGGCGAGCAGTACTTC
CDR3 length: 11
J gene: TRBJ2-7
V gene: TRBV20-1
clone size: NA
D gene: NA

CDR3 protein: CASSLGPDRGRADTQYF
CDR3 DNA: TGTGCCAGCAGCTTAGGGCCGGACAGGGGGAGGGCAGATACGCAGTATTTT
CDR3 length: 17
J gene: TRBJ2-3
V gene: TRBV7-3
clone size: NA
D gene: TRBD1

CDR3 protein: CASSKSTGGDETQYF
CDR3 DNA: TGTGCCAGTAGTAAATCCACAGGGGGCGATGAGACCCAGTACTTC
CDR3 length: 15
J gene: TRBJ2-5
V gene: TRBV19
clone size: NA
D gene: TRBD1

CDR3 protein: CASSQWASGSPASSTDTQYF
CDR3 DNA: TGCGCCAGCAGCCAATGGGCGTCTGGAAGTCCCGCCTCCAGCACAGATACGCAGTATTTT
CDR3 length: 20
J gene: TRBJ2-3
V gene: TRBV4-3
clone size: NA
D gene: NA

CDR3 protein: CATSRPQGARYEQYF
CDR3 DNA: TGTGCCACCAGCAGGCCACAGGGGGCGAGGTACGAGCAGTACTTC
CDR3 length: 15
J gene: TRBJ2-7
V gene: TRBV15
clone size: NA
D gene: TRBD1

CDR3 protein: CASSSIGGLAGTNEQFF
CDR3 DNA: TGCGCCAGCAGCTCTATCGGAGGGCTAGCGGGAACGAATGAGCAGTTCTTC
CDR3 length: 17
J gene: TRBJ2-1
V gene: TRBV5-1
clone size: NA
D gene: TRBD2

CDR3 protein: CASSFTRGDTQYF
CDR3 DNA: TGTGCCAGCAGTTTTACGAGAGGAGATACGCAGTATTTT
CDR3 length: 13
J gene: TRBJ2-3
V gene: TRBV12-3/TRBV12-4
clone size: NA
D gene: NA

CDR3 protein: CASSLDPTGLTSNYGYTF
CDR3 DNA: TGTGCCAGCAGCTTGGACCCGACAGGGCTTACATCGAACTATGGCTACACCTTC
CDR3 length: 18
J gene: TRBJ1-2
V gene: TRBV5-4
clone size: NA
D gene: TRBD1

CDR3 protein: CAWSLGGSQPQHF
CDR3 DNA: TGTGCCTGGAGTCTGGGAGGGTCTCAGCCCCAGCATTTT
CDR3 length: 13
J gene: TRBJ1-5
V gene: TRBV30
clone size: NA
D gene: NA

CDR3 protein: CASSLTAVPYEQYF
CDR3 DNA: TGTGCCAGCAGCTTGACAGCTGTCCCCTACGAGCAGTACTTC
CDR3 length: 14
J gene: TRBJ2-7
V gene: TRBV11-2
clone size: few
D gene: NA

CDR3 protein: CASSSDSFGTEAFF
CDR3 DNA: TGTGCCAGCAGCTCCGACAGTTTCGGGACTGAAGCTTTCTTT
CDR3 length: 14
J gene: TRBJ1-1
V gene: TRBV7-8
clone size: NA
D gene: NA

CDR3 protein: CASSIIDGRYGYTF
CDR3 DNA: TGCGCCAGCAGCATCATCGACGGACGATACGGCTACACCTTC
CDR3 length: 14
J gene: TRBJ1-2
V gene: TRBV5-1
clone size: NA
D gene: NA

CDR3 protein: CASSLALRETQYF
CDR3 DNA: TGTGCCAGCAGCCTAGCACTTCGGGAGACCCAGTACTTC
CDR3 length: 13
J gene: TRBJ2-5
V gene: TRBV11-2
clone size: once
D gene: NA

CDR3 protein: CASSRWTSGGSETQYF
CDR3 DNA: TGTGCCAGCAGCCGTTGGACTAGCGGGGGGTCGGAGACCCAGTACTTC
CDR3 length: 16
J gene: TRBJ2-5
V gene: TRBV2
clone size: NA
D gene: TRBD2

CDR3 protein: CASSSVTASYDTQYF
CDR3 DNA: TGCGCCAGCAGCTCTGTAACCGCAAGTTACGATACGCAGTATTTT
CDR3 length: 15
J gene: TRBJ2-3
V gene: TRBV5-1
clone size: NA
D gene: NA

CDR3 protein: CASSSGTGGDQPQHF
CDR3 DNA: TGTGCCAGCAGTTCCGGGACAGGGGGAGATCAGCCCCAGCATTTT
CDR3 length: 15
J gene: TRBJ1-5
V gene: TRBV27
clone size: NA
D gene: TRBD1

CDR3 protein: CAADRGLYEQYF
CDR3 DNA: TGTGCTGCTGACAGGGGGCTCTACGAGCAGTACTTC
CDR3 length: 12
J gene: TRBJ2-7
V gene: TRBV30
clone size: few
D gene: TRBD1

CDR3 protein: CASRPGRGYGYTF
CDR3 DNA: TGTGCCAGCAGGCCAGGGCGCGGCTATGGCTACACCTTC
CDR3 length: 13
J gene: TRBJ1-2
V gene: TRBV28
clone size: NA
D gene: NA

CDR3 protein: CASSPWDRVVQPQHF
CDR3 DNA: TGTGCCAGCAGCCCCTGGGACAGGGTTGTTCAGCCCCAGCATTTT
CDR3 length: 15
J gene: TRBJ1-5
V gene: TRBV7-2
clone size: NA
D gene: TRBD1

CDR3 protein: CASRLGISLIEDEQYF
CDR3 DNA: TGCGCCAGCCGCTTGGGGATCTCTCTCATCGAAGACGAGCAGTACTTC
CDR3 length: 16
J gene: TRBJ2-7
V gene: TRBV5-1
clone size: NA
D gene: NA

CDR3 protein: CASSQSAGTGGNGYTF
CDR3 DNA: TGTGCCAGCAGCCAATCCGCCGGGACAGGGGGGAATGGCTACACCTTC
CDR3 length: 16
J gene: TRBJ1-2
V gene: TRBV4-2
clone size: many
D gene: TRBD1

CDR3 protein: CASSQERGGGTDTQYF
CDR3 DNA: TGCGCCAGCAGCCAAGAGAGAGGGGGCGGCACAGATACGCAGTATTTT
CDR3 length: 16
J gene: TRBJ2-3
V gene: TRBV4-3
clone size: NA
D gene: TRBD1

CDR3 protein: CASSPGHRTGYNEQFF
CDR3 DNA: TGCGCCAGCAGCCCGGGACATCGGACGGGGTACAATGAGCAGTTCTTC
CDR3 length: 16
J gene: TRBJ2-1
V gene: TRBV5-1
clone size: NA
D gene: NA

CDR3 protein: CASSQVGTGELFF
CDR3 DNA: TGTGCCAGCAGCCAAGTAGGTACCGGGGAGCTGTTTTTT
CDR3 length: 13
J gene: TRBJ2-2
V gene: TRBV3-1/TRBV3-2
clone size: NA
D gene: NA

CDR3 protein: CASSLAGNSYEQYF
CDR3 DNA: TGTGCCAGCAGCTTGGCAGGTAACTCCTACGAGCAGTACTTC
CDR3 length: 14
J gene: TRBJ2-7
V gene: TRBV5-4
clone size: NA
D gene: NA

CDR3 protein: CASSKAGGPQETQYF
CDR3 DNA: TGTGCCAGCAGTAAAGCTGGGGGGCCCCAAGAGACCCAGTACTTC
CDR3 length: 15
J gene: TRBJ2-5
V gene: TRBV7-9
clone size: NA
D gene: NA

CDR3 protein: CASSRNGAGGYETQYF
CDR3 DNA: TGTGCCAGCAGCCGAAATGGGGCAGGGGGATATGAGACCCAGTACTTC
CDR3 length: 16
J gene: TRBJ2-5
V gene: TRBV7-3
clone size: NA
D gene: TRBD1

CDR3 protein: CSVRPQYQETQYF
CDR3 DNA: TGCAGCGTCCGACCGCAGTACCAAGAGACCCAGTACTTC
CDR3 length: 13
J gene: TRBJ2-5
V gene: TRBV29-1
clone size: NA
D gene: NA

CDR3 protein: CASSIVAGQAAGNTIYF
CDR3 DNA: TGTGCCAGTAGTATAGTAGCGGGCCAGGCGGCCGGAAACACCATATATTTT
CDR3 length: 17
J gene: TRBJ1-3
V gene: TRBV19
clone size: NA
D gene: NA

CDR3 protein: CASSSNQPQHF
CDR3 DNA: TGTGCCAGCAGTAGCAATCAGCCCCAGCATTTT
CDR3 length: 11
J gene: TRBJ1-5
V gene: TRBV6-5
clone size: NA
D gene: NA

CDR3 protein: CASSPLLAGVYNEQFF
CDR3 DNA: TGTGCCAGCAGCCCTTTACTAGCGGGAGTCTACAATGAGCAGTTCTTC
CDR3 length: 16
J gene: TRBJ2-1
V gene: TRBV5-6
clone size: NA
D gene: TRBD2

CDR3 protein: CASSLAGGGKNIQYF
CDR3 DNA: TGCGCCAGCAGCTTAGCGGGAGGGGGCAAAAACATTCAGTACTTC
CDR3 length: 15
J gene: TRBJ2-4
V gene: TRBV5-1
clone size: NA
D gene: TRBD2